The next 6 T cell receptor beta chains were all read from a single sample in a study of PD-L1 blockade in urothelial cancer. Specified time point: peripheral blood 6 weeks after treatment start. Clones were sequenced by immunoSEQ multiplex PCR, and TCRdb holds only the in-frame ones, with some missing. Here the sample spans around 26,000 clones, roughly 84% being singletons. Source: PBMCs, taken around atezolizumab (anti-PD-L1) treatment. The receptors come from an older man with urothelial cancer.

J is TRBJ2-1 and V is TRBV19, with 7 nucleotides matching TRBD2. Trimming removed 5 bases from V and 0 bases from J; junction bases left unmatched: 4. This CDR3 comprises 15 residues. Germline CDR1 and CDR2: LNHDA and SQIVND (reference sequence). CDR3: CASSASGTSYNEQFF. For the CDR3, the DNA is TGTGCCAGTAGTGCGAGCGGGACCTCCTACAATGAGCAGTTCTTC.

The chain uses TRBV28 and TRBJ2-3, with 8 bases fitting TRBD2. CDR1 is MDHEN, CDR2 SYDVKM, per germline. Germline trimming cut 6 bases from V and 4 bases from J; bases unmatched to any gene: 3. The CDR3 consists of 13 residues. The CDR3 coding sequence is TGTGCCAGCAGCCGTAGCGGGGCAGATACGCAGTATTTT. Amino acids: CASSRSGADTQYF.

The J gene is TRBJ2-5, the V gene TRBV7-2; 9 nucleotides line up with TRBD2. The CDR3 contains 14 residues. The germline CDR1 and CDR2 sequences are SGHTA and FQGNSA. With V trimmed by 5 bases and J by 5 bases, 6 bases remained unmatched. Here the CDR3 DNA reads TGTGCCAGCAGCCAATCGGCGGGGGGGGAGACCCAGTACTTC. Translated: CASSQSAGGETQYF.

The chain couples TRBV6-6 to TRBJ1-1; 8 nucleotides agree with TRBD1. J gave up 1 base and V 6 bases, and 4 bases lay outside the gene matches. Germline V CDR1 and CDR2: MNHNY, SVGAGI (reference sequence). The length of the CDR3 is 14 residues. In DNA form, the CDR3 reads TGTGCCAGCAGACCAGGGGGCGAGAACACTGAAGCTTTCTTT. The encoded protein is CASRPGGENTEAFF.

The V call is TRBV4-3, the J call TRBJ1-4; 8 bases are shared with TRBD1. Per germline, CDR1 LGHNA and CDR2 YSLEER. The CDR3 contains 16 residues. V lost 0 bases and J lost 8; bases outside the gene matches: 8. In DNA, the CDR3 is TGCGCCAGCAGCCAAGACCCAGGGGGCGAAGGGGAAAAACTGTTTTTT. Translating it yields CASSQDPGGEGEKLFF.

V usage is TRBV28 and J usage is TRBJ2-2, with D perhaps matching TRBD2 (5 bases). The V end lost 6 bases, the J end lost 0 bases, and 14 bases lay between the germline ends. The length of the CDR3 is 16 residues. CDR1 and CDR2 from the germline V gene are MDHEN and SYDVKM. The CDR3 sequence is CASSLEGYANTGELFF. The CDR3 DNA follows: TGTGCCAGCAGCCTCGAGGGCTACGCGAACACCGGGGAGCTGTTTTTT.